The 31 T cell receptor beta chains listed next were all sequenced from one sample in a study of molecular identifiers for immune sequencing clone quantification. TCRdb analysed the PCR reads with MiXCR anew, one entry per CDR3 protein. The sample consists of about 500,000 distinct CDR3 sequences, about 25% of them appearing once. Input material: naive CD8+ T cells from blood, with Jurkat cell RNA spiked in. Subset here: FACS-sorted CD8+CD4-CCR7+CD45RA+ naive T cells. The receptors shown here come from a human donor in good health. Some libraries in this study had Jurkat cell RNA spiked in.

The CDR3 spells CASSLITTDTQYF. The CDR3 coding sequence is TGTGCCAGCAGCTTAATCACCACAGATACGCAGTATTTT. This sequence joins TRBV7-9 and TRBJ2-3, with D uncertain. Trimming took 2 bases from V and 2 from J, leaving 5 bases between them. This CDR3 has 13 residues. The germline gives CDR1 SEHNR, CDR2 FQNEAQ (reference sequence).

The rearrangement joins TRBV3-1 to TRBJ1-1, with 8 bases aligning to TRBD1. Germline CDR1 is LGHDT and CDR2 is YNNKEL (reference sequence). The junction had 5 bases not matched to a gene; V was cut back by 5 bases and J by 0 bases. CDR3 size: 15 residues. In DNA, the CDR3 is TGTGCCAGCAGCTCACACAGGGGGATGAACACTGAAGCTTTCTTT. This gives the protein CASSSHRGMNTEAFF.

As to this clonotype: This may be a read error, as it is one base from a much larger clone. V and J are TRBV25-1 and TRBJ2-7; TRBD2 might be the D (6 bases). The V end was cut by 0 bases, the J end by 9 bases, with 21 bases between. Germline CDR1 and CDR2: MGHDK and SYGVNS. The CDR3 is made up of 16 amino acids. The CDR3 DNA sequence: TGTGCCAGCAGTGAATACGAGGCTAGCGTGTCGAAAGGGCAGTACTTC. Its translation is CASSEYEASVSKGQYF.

The chain recombines TRBV6-2 or TRBV6-3 with TRBJ1-5, with a tentative D call TRBD1 (5 bases). The germline V gene has CDR1 MNHEY and CDR2 SVGEGT. The CDR3 runs 14 residues. CDR3 in DNA: TGTGGCAGTAGTTACGGGGCAGGGAGCCAGCCCCAGCATTTT. It translates to CGSSYGAGSQPQHF.

Comment on this clonotype: Given a much more abundant clone one base away, this may be a read error. V is TRBV6-6 and J is TRBJ1-5; possibly TRBD1 or TRBD2 for D (5 bases each). The J call is uncertain, as TRBJ2-3 better fits the DNA end. The germline CDR1 and CDR2 sequences are MNHNY and SVGAGI (reference sequence). This CDR3 has 15 residues. This chain's CDR3 is CASTNWGSSNQPQYF. In DNA form, the CDR3 reads TGTGCCAGCACCAACTGGGGGTCTAGCAATCAGCCCCAGTATTTT.

This chain links TRBV9 with TRBJ1-1; D unclear. Trimming took 6 bases from V and 3 from J, leaving 18 bases between them. The CDR3 runs 15 residues. The germline V gene encodes CDR1 SGDLS and CDR2 YYNGEE. This CDR3 is CASNLSRLDHTEAFF. CDR3 nucleotide sequence: TGTGCCAGCAACCTGAGTCGTTTGGACCACACTGAAGCTTTCTTT.

This rearrangement joins TRBV20-1 to TRBJ2-7; D assignment may be TRBD1 or TRBD2 (5 bases each). Germline CDR1 is DFQATT and CDR2 is SNEGSKA (reference sequence). CDR3 length: 14 residues. V was clipped by 0 bases and J by 3 bases, with 12 bases between them. The CDR3 here is CSARDDGTLYEQYF. In DNA form, the CDR3 reads TGCAGTGCTAGAGATGACGGGACCCTCTACGAGCAGTACTTC.

The chain recombines TRBV9 with TRBJ2-3; 13 bases align to TRBD2. V was pared by 1 base and J by 4 bases, with 3 bases of the junction left unmatched. Germline-derived CDR1 and CDR2 are SGDLS and YYNGEE. CDR3 length: 16 amino acids. CDR3: CASSVPTSGRADTQYF. The CDR3 DNA is TGTGCCAGCAGCGTACCCACTAGCGGGAGGGCAGATACGCAGTATTTT.

The table lists this clonotype with many counts. The chain recombines TRBV5-1 with TRBJ2-7, with D perhaps matching TRBD2 (5 bases). Germline V CDR1 and CDR2: SGHRS, YFSETQ. The CDR3 is 16 amino acids. V was shortened by 4 bases and J by 3 bases, with 20 bases between the two germline ends. CDR3 DNA sequence: TGCGCCAGCAGCCCAGGTGGAGGACTCGCCGACTACGAGCAGTACTTC. This codes for CASSPGGGLADYEQYF.

The chain couples TRBV7-6 to TRBJ2-7; D is unclear. V was pared by 4 bases and J by 0 bases, with 16 bases between. Germline lookup yields CDR1 SGHVS and CDR2 FNYEAQ. The CDR3 runs 16 residues. Here the CDR3 DNA reads TGTGCCAGCAGCTCCTTGGTGGCGGCAAGCTCCTACGAGCAGTACTTC. Residues: CASSSLVAASSYEQYF. The full variable domain, in which reference TRBV7-6 and TRBJ2-7 provide the parts outside the CDR3, is GAGVSQSPRYKVTKRGQDVALRCDPISGHVSLYWYRQALGQGPEFLTYFNYEAQQDKSGLPNDRFSAERPEGSISTLTIQRTEQRDSAMYRCASSSLVAASSYEQYFGPGTRLTVT.

About this clonotype itself: The junction differs from germline at one of its ends, possibly a read error. The V call is TRBV28, the J call TRBJ2-3, with D possibly being TRBD1 (5 bases). Germline CDR1 MDHEN, CDR2 SYDVKM. CDR3 size: 15 residues. This CDR3 is CASGLRGMGTDTQYF. The CDR3 DNA is TGTGCCAGCGGTTTAAGGGGTATGGGCACAGATACGCAGTATTTT. The full variable domain, completed using reference TRBV28 and TRBJ2-3, is DVKVTQSSRYLVKRTGEKVFLECVQDMDHENMFWYRQDPGLGLRLIYFSYDVKMKEKGDIPEGYSVSREKKERFSLILESASTNQTSMYLCASGLRGMGTDTQYFGPGTRLTVL.

The V gene is TRBV6-1, the J gene TRBJ1-5, with D possibly matching TRBD1 (6 bases). Germline assignment: CDR1 MNHNS and CDR2 SASEGT. V lost 6 bases and J 0 bases, leaving 12 bases between the germline ends. This CDR3 has 15 amino acids. The CDR3: CASSGTPFSNQPQHF. The DNA for the CDR3 is TGTGCCAGCAGCGGGACACCCTTTAGCAATCAGCCCCAGCATTTT.

V usage is TRBV29-1 and J usage is TRBJ1-5, with D possibly TRBD1 on 5 matching bases. Germline CDR1 SQVTM, CDR2 ANQGSEA. CDR3 length: 15 amino acids. Trimming took 1 base from V and 15 from J, leaving 25 bases between them. CDR3 nucleotides: TGCAGCGTTGAAGGGACGGGGCAAAGCAATCAGCCTCGGCATTTT. Its translation: CSVEGTGQSNQPRHF. Full variable domain (missing parts from reference TRBV29-1 and TRBJ1-5): SAVISQKPSRDICQRGTSLTIQCQVDSQVTMMFWYRQQPGQSLTLIATANQGSEATYESGFVIDKFPISRPNLTFSTLTVSNMSPEDSSIYLCSVEGTGQSNQPRHFGDGTRLSIL.

This clonotype occurred many times. The chain links TRBV4-1 to TRBJ1-5, with TRBD1 as a possible D gene (6 bases). Germline values: CDR1 MGHRA, CDR2 YSYEKL. Trimming cost V 0 bases and J 5 bases, with 8 bases left between them. CDR3 length equals 14 residues. The CDR3 region is CASSQEEGDQPQHF. The CDR3 DNA is TGCGCCAGCAGCCAAGAGGAGGGGGATCAGCCCCAGCATTTT.

This clonotype showed up many times. The chain is built from TRBV7-9 and TRBJ1-4, with D possibly being TRBD1 (5 bases). CDR1 is SEHNR, CDR2 FQNEAQ, per germline (reference sequence). V lost 0 bases and J 7 bases, leaving 12 bases between the germline ends. CDR3 length: 15 residues. The CDR3 region has the DNA TGTGCCAGCAGCTTAGCGGAGGGGCCGGGTGAAAAACTGTTTTTT. It translates to CASSLAEGPGEKLFF. Full variable domain (remainder filled in from reference TRBV7-9 and TRBJ1-4): DTGVSQNPRHKITKRGQNVTFRCDPISEHNRLYWYRQTLGQGPEFLTYFQNEAQLEKSRLLSDRFSAERPKGSFSTLEIQRTEQGDSAMYLCASSLAEGPGEKLFFGSGTQLSVL.

This clonotype has only a few counts. The rearrangement joins TRBV29-1 to TRBJ2-7; D gene ambiguous. CDR1 and CDR2 from the germline V gene are SQVTM and ANQGSEA. V lost 2 bases and J 0 bases, leaving 8 bases between the germline ends. CDR3 length: 13 amino acids. The CDR3 DNA reads as TGCAGCGTTGAATTTGCCGTCTCCTACGAGCAGTACTTC. This sequence encodes CSVEFAVSYEQYF.

This clonotype has more than one count but fewer than ten. The J gene is TRBJ2-2, the V gene TRBV24-1, with unresolved D. Trimming pared 4 bases from V and 2 bases from J, leaving 13 bases between. The CDR3 sequence is 16 residues long. Germline V gene lookup returns CDR1 KGHDR and CDR2 SFDVKD. CDR3 sequence: CATSDAAWGNTGELFF. CDR3 nucleotides: TGTGCCACCAGTGACGCCGCCTGGGGAAACACCGGGGAGCTGTTTTTT.

This clonotype was found a few times. This sequence joins TRBV4-3 and TRBJ2-2; D unresolved. Trimming pared 0 bases from V and 7 bases from J, leaving 9 bases between. Germline CDR1 LGHNA, CDR2 YSLEER. This CDR3 is 14 amino acids long. The CDR3 bases are TGCGCCAGCAGCCAAGATATAACGAACGGGGAGCTGTTTTTT. Its protein product is CASSQDITNGELFF.

This clonotype was found many times. The chain carries TRBV13 and TRBJ2-5; D perhaps matches TRBD1 (5 bases). Germline-derived CDR1 and CDR2 are PRHDT and FYEKMQ (reference sequence). The CDR3 loop spans 16 amino acids. V lost 5 bases and J 3 bases, leaving 19 bases between the germline ends. The CDR3 protein is CASSATSTTAKETQYF. Here the CDR3 DNA reads TGTGCCAGCAGCGCGACCTCCACGACAGCGAAAGAGACCCAGTACTTC.

The chain links TRBV5-1 to TRBJ2-7, with TRBD1 identical over 9 bases. CDR1 is SGHRS, CDR2 YFSETQ, per germline. This CDR3 has 14 residues. The junction had 5 bases not matched to a gene; V was cut back by 4 bases and J by 3 bases. The CDR3 coding sequence is TGCGCCAGCAGCGAGGACAGGGGTTACTACGAGCAGTACTTC. It specifies CASSEDRGYYEQYF.

This clonotype was recorded at least ten times. The chain recombines TRBV7-6 with TRBJ2-3; no reliable D call. The CDR3 length is 16 residues. Germline V gene data show CDR1 as SGHVS and CDR2 as FNYEAQ. With 1 base removed from V and 3 bases from J, the gap between germline ends came to 14 bases. CDR3 sequence (DNA): TGTGCCAGCAGCTTAGACCACCCAGCGCAGACAGATACGCAGTATTTT. Protein: CASSLDHPAQTDTQYF.

Comment on this clonotype: This may come from a read error, since a much larger clone is one base off. This chain links TRBV5-6 with TRBJ1-1, with TRBD1 as a possible D gene (6 bases). Germline V lookup: CDR1 SGHDT, CDR2 YYEEEE. This CDR3 region has 18 residues. The CDR3 loop reads CASSSPLIQGSPGTETFF. For the CDR3, the DNA is TGTGCCAGCAGCTCACCTCTAATACAGGGTTCCCCGGGAACTGAAACTTTCTTT.

This clonotype was counted only a few times. V usage is TRBV11-2 and J usage is TRBJ1-1; 9 bases match TRBD1. This CDR3 comprises 13 residues. CDR1 is SGHAT, CDR2 FQNNGV, per germline. V shed 3 bases and J 11 bases; nucleotides not matched to a gene: 7. The CDR3 loop reads CASSFGQGQGAFF. CDR3 nucleotide sequence: TGTGCCAGCAGCTTTGGACAGGGGCAAGGGGCTTTCTTT. Full variable domain (rest looked up from reference TRBV11-2 and TRBJ1-1): EAGVAQSPRYKIIEKRQSVAFWCNPISGHATLYWYQQILGQGPKLLIQFQNNGVVDDSQLPKDRFSAERLKGVDSTLKIQPAKLEDSAVYLCASSFGQGQGAFFGQGTRLTVV.

The V and J genes are TRBV4-3 and TRBJ2-7; D may correspond to TRBD1 or TRBD2 (5 bases each). Germline loops: CDR1 LGHNA, CDR2 YSLEER. The CDR3 has 14 amino acids. V was cut by 2 bases and J by 1 base, with 9 bases left in between. CDR3 coding DNA: TGCGCCAGCAGCCAAACGGGGCGATCCTACGAGCAGTACTTC. Its translation: CASSQTGRSYEQYF.

The genes are TRBV7-2 and TRBJ2-3; D ambiguous. CDR1 and CDR2 from the germline V gene are SGHTA and FQGNSA. V was pared by 0 bases and J by 0 bases, with 10 bases between. The CDR3 is 16 amino acids. The chain's CDR3 is CASSLAVAVSTDTQYF. The DNA of the CDR3 is TGTGCCAGCAGCTTAGCGGTGGCGGTCAGCACAGATACGCAGTATTTT. The full variable domain, with the rest looked up from reference TRBV7-2 and TRBJ2-3, is GAGVSQSPSNKVTEKGKDVELRCDPISGHTALYWYRQSLGQGLEFLIYFQGNSAPDKSGLPSDRFSAERTGGSVSTLTIQRTQQEDSAVYLCASSLAVAVSTDTQYFGPGTRLTVL.

This clonotype occurred a few times. V gene TRBV9 combines with J gene TRBJ2-1; D possibly matches TRBD1 or TRBD2 (5 bases each). Trimming pared 0 bases from V and 8 bases from J, leaving 21 bases between. This CDR3 spans 17 amino acids. Germline-derived CDR1 and CDR2 are SGDLS and YYNGEE. For the CDR3, the DNA is TGTGCCAGCAGCGTAGCCTCCGGGGCCACCCAACCGGATGAGCAGTTCTTC. The encoded protein is CASSVASGATQPDEQFF.

This clonotype was detected ten times or more. The chain recombines TRBV6-5 with TRBJ2-3; D gene ambiguous. Trimming took off 2 bases at V and 2 bases at J, with 5 bases between the two ends. Germline V CDR1 and CDR2: MNHEY, SVGAGI. This CDR3 region has 13 residues. The CDR3, as DNA: TGTGCCAGCAGTTACGTCTCCACAGATACGCAGTATTTT. Encoded protein: CASSYVSTDTQYF.

This clonotype was observed a handful of times. V is TRBV13 and J is TRBJ2-3, with TRBD2 identical over 8 bases. With V trimmed by 6 bases and J by 2 bases, 13 bases remained unmatched. The CDR3 loop spans 17 amino acids. CDR1 and CDR2 from the germline V gene are PRHDT and FYEKMQ (reference sequence). Written as DNA, the CDR3 is TGTGCCAGCAGACTTCGGAGGGCTAGCGGGTACACAGATACGCAGTATTTT. Its translation: CASRLRRASGYTDTQYF. Supplemented by reference TRBV13 and TRBJ2-3, the full variable domain reads AAGVIQSPRHLIKEKRETATLKCYPIPRHDTVYWYQQGPGQDPQFLISFYEKMQSDKGSIPDRFSAQQFSDYHSELNMSSLELGDSALYFCASRLRRASGYTDTQYFGPGTRLTVL.

This clonotype appeared a few times. This chain links TRBV27 with TRBJ1-5; 7 bases agree with TRBD1. Germline CDR1 is MNHEY and CDR2 is SMNVEV (reference sequence). The V and J ends lost 6 bases and 1 base, in that order; junction bases with no gene match: 9. This CDR3 is 16 amino acids long. CDR3 bases: TGTGCCAGCAGAGATTCCGGGACAGTAAGCAATCAGCCCCAGCATTTT. It codes for CASRDSGTVSNQPQHF.

This clonotype was seen a few times. The chain links TRBV19 to TRBJ2-2; TRBD1 matches at 7 bases. Looked up from germline, CDR1 is LNHDA and CDR2 is SQIVND (reference sequence). The trim removed 9 bases at V and 3 bases at J, leaving 10 bases unmatched. The CDR3 runs 15 residues. The CDR3 sequence: CASSPWDSDTGELFF. In DNA form, the CDR3 reads TGTGCCAGCAGCCCCTGGGACAGCGACACCGGGGAGCTGTTTTTT.

DNA of the CDR3: TGTGCCAGCTCACCGATGCGGGAGGAGGTAGAGACCCAGTACTTC. Protein sequence: CASSPMREEVETQYF. The J gene is TRBJ2-5, the V gene TRBV18; 8 positions agree with TRBD2. Trimming took 3 bases from V and 4 from J; bases not matched to a gene: 7. CDR3 length equals 15 residues. Per the germline V gene, CDR1 is KGHSH and CDR2 is LQKENI.